Following are 16 T cell receptor beta chains from one sample sequenced in a study of CD8 T cells in Susac syndrome. The authors reverse transcribed about 0.45 to 1 ug RNA with random hexamers. TCRdb independently ran MiXCR on the immunoSEQ multiplex PCR reads; one entry per CDR3 protein. The sample records under 250,000 distinct CDR3 sequences, around 93% being singletons. The sample comprised CD4+ T cells from PBMCs. The source of these receptors is a human donor with Susac syndrome.

The rearrangement joins TRBV19 to TRBJ1-2, with unresolved D. The germline CDR1 and CDR2 sequences are LNHDA and SQIVND (reference sequence). CDR3 size: 13 residues. V was trimmed by 7 bases and J by 5 bases, leaving 14 bases between them. CDR3 DNA sequence: TGTGCCAGTACCACCGGGGAAGGTTATGGCTACACCTTC. Translating gives CASTTGEGYGYTF.

V usage is TRBV5-1 and J usage is TRBJ2-2, with D hard to call. Trimming shortened V by 4 bases and J by 0 bases, and 16 bases separated the two germline ends. CDR3 length: 17 amino acids. Germline values: CDR1 SGHRS, CDR2 YFSETQ. The DNA for the CDR3 is TGCGCCAGCAGCCTCCGCACGGGCTATTCGAACACCGGGGAGCTGTTTTTT. This codes for CASSLRTGYSNTGELFF.

The rearrangement uses TRBV6-1 and TRBJ2-1, with 14 nucleotides matching TRBD2. V gave up 7 bases and J gave up 4 bases; unmatched junction bases: 6. Per germline, CDR1 MNHNS and CDR2 SASEGT. This CDR3 comprises 16 residues. The CDR3 region has the DNA TGTGCCAGCACCCGGACTAGCGGGGGGCTGTACAATGAGCAGTTCTTC. Translated, it gives CASTRTSGGLYNEQFF.

The chain employs TRBV5-4 and TRBJ1-2, with a weak D call TRBD1 (5 bases). This CDR3 comprises 15 residues. CDR1 is SGHNT, CDR2 YYREEE, per germline (reference sequence). V lost 0 bases and J 3 bases, leaving 12 bases between the germline ends. The CDR3: CASSLVGEVDYGYTF. The CDR3, as DNA: TGTGCCAGCAGCTTGGTGGGGGAGGTAGACTATGGCTACACCTTC.

The chain couples TRBV9 to TRBJ1-2; D is uncertain. Trimming stripped 6 bases from V and 3 bases from J, with 0 bases between. This CDR3 has 9 amino acids. CDR1 SGDLS and CDR2 YYNGEE come from the germline V gene. The CDR3 loop is CASNYGYTF. Here the CDR3 DNA reads TGTGCCAGCAACTATGGCTACACCTTC.

The J gene is TRBJ2-1, the V gene TRBV20-1, with TRBD2 matching 7 bases. V shed 5 bases, J shed 8 bases, and the junction held 15 bases outside the gene matches. CDR3 size: 15 residues. Looked up from germline, CDR1 is DFQATT and CDR2 is SNEGSKA (reference sequence). The CDR3 coding sequence is TGCAGTGCTCCACCCCCGGGACTACCCCTCGATGAGCAGTTCTTC. This translates into CSAPPPGLPLDEQFF.

This chain uses TRBV12-3 or TRBV12-4 with TRBJ2-6; TRBD2 aligns across 7 bases. The ends lost 5 bases at V and 3 bases at J; junction bases unmatched: 7. There are 16 residues in the CDR3. CDR3 amino acids: CASSLGGGIGANVLTF. CDR3 in DNA: TGTGCCAGCAGTCTCGGCGGGGGTATTGGGGCCAACGTCCTGACTTTC.

The chain couples TRBV7-9 to TRBJ1-5; 7 bases fit TRBD1. The germline gives CDR1 SEHNR, CDR2 FQNEAQ (reference sequence). The junction had 5 bases not matched to a gene; V was cut back by 1 base and J by 2 bases. The CDR3 has 16 amino acids. CDR3 DNA: TGTGCCAGCAGCTTAGTGACAGGGAAGGGCAATCAGCCCCAGCATTTT. Translated, it gives CASSLVTGKGNQPQHF.

The chain joins TRBV20-1 to TRBJ1-5; the D is unclear. There are 14 residues in the CDR3. Germline V gene lookup returns CDR1 DFQATT and CDR2 SNEGSKA (reference sequence). V was trimmed by 6 bases and J by 3 bases, leaving 15 bases between them. CDR3 bases: TGCAGTGCGAACGGAGGGAGAAACAATCAGCCCCAGCATTTT. Translated, it gives CSANGGRNNQPQHF.

The chain uses TRBV6-5 and TRBJ1-5, with 7 bases identical to TRBD1. This CDR3 is built from 15 residues. V lost 5 bases to trimming and J lost 0 bases; unmatched junction nucleotides: 4. CDR1 is MNHEY and CDR2 is SVGAGI in the germline V gene. CDR3 in amino acids: CASSTDRDSNQPQHF. The CDR3 DNA follows: TGTGCCAGCAGTACCGACAGGGATAGCAATCAGCCCCAGCATTTT.

The V and J genes are TRBV30 and TRBJ1-5; D might be TRBD1 (6 bases). The germline V and J ends were trimmed by 1 base and 7 bases, with 11 bases remaining between them. Per the germline V gene, CDR1 is GTSNPN and CDR2 is SVGIG (reference sequence). CDR3 length: 13 amino acids. CDR3 residues: CAWSEGGTQPQHF. The CDR3 DNA is TGTGCCTGGAGTGAGGGGGGGACCCAGCCCCAGCATTTT.

The CDR3 nucleotides are TGTGCCAGCAGCGAGGCGGGCAGGTATAATTCACCCCTCCACTTT. Protein product: CASSEAGRYNSPLHF. V usage is TRBV9 and J usage is TRBJ1-6; D is unresolved. CDR1 is SGDLS and CDR2 is YYNGEE in the germline V gene. CDR3 size: 15 residues. The V gene lost 3 bases and the J gene lost 4 bases, with 11 bases spanning the gap.

CDR3: CASSLTSGGYNEQFF. CDR3 sequence (DNA): TGTGCCAGCAGCTTGACTAGCGGGGGGTACAATGAGCAGTTCTTC. The chain is built from TRBV7-9 and TRBJ2-1; 13 nucleotides agree with TRBD2. Germline V gene lookup returns CDR1 SEHNR and CDR2 FQNEAQ (reference sequence). This CDR3 is 15 amino acids long. V shed 3 bases, J shed 4 bases, and the junction held 0 bases outside the gene matches.

The chain carries TRBV10-3 and TRBJ2-1, with TRBD2 matching over 10 bases. J gave up 9 bases and V 4 bases, and 9 bases lay outside the gene matches. The CDR3 has 15 amino acids. The germline V gene encodes CDR1 ENHRY and CDR2 SYGVKD. As DNA, the CDR3 is TGTGCCATCAGTGTTAGCGGGGGGCCCCTAAGTGAGCAGTTCTTC. As protein: CAISVSGGPLSEQFF.

This clonotype occurred once. V is TRBV6-6 and J is TRBJ1-5; no reliable D call. CDR3 length: 13 amino acids. V lost 0 bases to trimming and J lost 1 base, with 1 base between them. CDR1 and CDR2 (germline): MNHNY, SVGAGI (reference sequence). DNA of the CDR3: TGTGCCAGCAGTTACTCAAGCAATCAGCCCCAGCATTTT. It encodes CASSYSSNQPQHF.

This clonotype was detected only a few times. The chain couples TRBV19 to TRBJ2-3; 7 bases match TRBD1. With V trimmed by 5 bases and J by 4 bases, 6 bases remained unmatched. The CDR3 has 14 amino acids. Per germline, CDR1 LNHDA and CDR2 SQIVND (reference sequence). The DNA for the CDR3 is TGTGCCAGTAGTGTCGACAGGGCGGCAGATACGCAGTATTTT. Amino acids: CASSVDRAADTQYF.